This record looks at one T cell receptor beta chain sequence and its context. These data come from a study of T-cell memory formation after mild COVID-19. TCRdb re-analysed the 5' RACE reads in MiXCR, keeping a single row per CDR3 protein. Of under 350,000 distinct CDR3 sequences listed, 15% to 20% are singletons. Trimming removed 0 bases from V and 2 bases from J, with 13 bases in between. Germline V gives CDR1 LNHNV, CDR2 YYDKDF (reference sequence). The CDR3 loop spans 17 amino acids. Sequenced sample: PBMCs or a T cell subset sorted from them (not recorded which). The genes are TRBV15 and TRBJ2-2; D is unresolved. The sequence derives from a man between 18 and 29 years old who had mild COVID-19 (a few samples of this study predate the infection). Cell type and time point are not known. The CDR3 is CATSRDLIRINTGELFF. DNA of the CDR3: TGTGCCACCAGCAGAGATCTAATCAGGATAAACACCGGGGAGCTGTTTTTT.